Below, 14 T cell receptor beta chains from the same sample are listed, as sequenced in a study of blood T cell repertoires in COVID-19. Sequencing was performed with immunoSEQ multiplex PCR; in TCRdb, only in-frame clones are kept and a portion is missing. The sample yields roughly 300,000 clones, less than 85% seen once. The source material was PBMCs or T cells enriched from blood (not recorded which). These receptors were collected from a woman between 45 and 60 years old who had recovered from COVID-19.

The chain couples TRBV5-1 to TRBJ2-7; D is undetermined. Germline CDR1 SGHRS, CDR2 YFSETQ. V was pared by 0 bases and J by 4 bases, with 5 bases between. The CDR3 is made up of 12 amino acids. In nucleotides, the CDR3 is TGCGCCAGCAGCTTGGTACAATACGAGCAGTACTTC. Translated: CASSLVQYEQYF.

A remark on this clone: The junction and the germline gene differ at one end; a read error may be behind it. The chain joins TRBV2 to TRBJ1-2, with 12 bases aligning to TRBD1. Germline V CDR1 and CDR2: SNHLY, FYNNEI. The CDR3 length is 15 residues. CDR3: CASREGTGGHYGYTF. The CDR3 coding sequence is TGTGCCAGCAGAGAAGGGACAGGGGGCCACTATGGCTACACCTTC.

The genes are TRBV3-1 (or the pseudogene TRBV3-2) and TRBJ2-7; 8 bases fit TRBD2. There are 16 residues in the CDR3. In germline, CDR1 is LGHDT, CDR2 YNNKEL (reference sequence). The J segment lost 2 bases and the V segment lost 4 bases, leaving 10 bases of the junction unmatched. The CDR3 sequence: CASSPPIGGDTYEQYF. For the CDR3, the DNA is TGTGCCAGCAGCCCCCCAATCGGGGGGGACACCTACGAGCAGTACTTC.

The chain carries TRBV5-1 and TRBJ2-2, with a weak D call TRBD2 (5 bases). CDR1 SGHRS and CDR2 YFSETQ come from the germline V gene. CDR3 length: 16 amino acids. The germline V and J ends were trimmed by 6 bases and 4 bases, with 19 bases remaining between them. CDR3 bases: TGCGCCAGCACGCCCCAACCGGAGGTGGGCACCGGGGAGCTGTTTTTT. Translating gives CASTPQPEVGTGELFF.

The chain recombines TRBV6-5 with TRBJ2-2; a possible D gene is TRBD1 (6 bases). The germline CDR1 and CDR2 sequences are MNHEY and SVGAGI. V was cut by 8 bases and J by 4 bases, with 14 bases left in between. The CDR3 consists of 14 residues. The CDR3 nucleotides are TGTGCCAGCGTGGCAGGGGTCTCCACCGGGGAGCTGTTTTTT. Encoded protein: CASVAGVSTGELFF.

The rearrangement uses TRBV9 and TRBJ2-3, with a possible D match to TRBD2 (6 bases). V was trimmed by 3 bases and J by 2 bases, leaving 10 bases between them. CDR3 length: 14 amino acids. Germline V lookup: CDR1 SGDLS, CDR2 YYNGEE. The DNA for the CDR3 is TGTGCCAGCAGCGAACGGGGGTTCACAGATACGCAGTATTTT. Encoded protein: CASSERGFTDTQYF.

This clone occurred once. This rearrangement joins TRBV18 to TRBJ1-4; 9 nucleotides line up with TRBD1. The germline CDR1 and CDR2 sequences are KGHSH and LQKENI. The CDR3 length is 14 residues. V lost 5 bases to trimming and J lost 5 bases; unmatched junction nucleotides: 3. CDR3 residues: CASSTGGGNEKLFF. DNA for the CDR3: TGTGCCAGCTCAACAGGGGGCGGGAATGAAAAACTGTTTTTT. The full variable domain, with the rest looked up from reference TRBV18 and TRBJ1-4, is NAGVMQNPRHLVRRRGQEARLRCSPMKGHSHVYWYRQLPEEGLKFMVYLQKENIIDESGMPKERFSAEFPKEGPSILRIQQVVRGDSAAYFCASSTGGGNEKLFFGSGTQLSVL.

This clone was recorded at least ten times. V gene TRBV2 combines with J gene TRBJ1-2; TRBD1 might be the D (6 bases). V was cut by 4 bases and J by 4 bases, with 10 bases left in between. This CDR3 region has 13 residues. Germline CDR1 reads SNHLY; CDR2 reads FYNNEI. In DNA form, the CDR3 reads TGTGCCAGCAGTGTGGCCAGGGGCTATGGCTACACCTTC. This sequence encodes CASSVARGYGYTF. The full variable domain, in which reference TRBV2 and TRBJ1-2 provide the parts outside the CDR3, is EPEVTQTPSHQVTQMGQEVILRCVPISNHLYFYWYRQILGQKVEFLVSFYNNEISEKSEIFDDQFSVERPDGSNFTLKIRSTKLEDSAMYFCASSVARGYGYTFGSGTRLTVV.

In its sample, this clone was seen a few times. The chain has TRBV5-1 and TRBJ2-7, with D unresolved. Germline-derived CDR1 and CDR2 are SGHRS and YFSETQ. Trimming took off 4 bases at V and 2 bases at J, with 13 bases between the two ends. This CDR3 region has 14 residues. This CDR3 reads CASSADILPYEQYF. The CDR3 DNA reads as TGCGCCAGCAGCGCCGACATTTTACCCTACGAGCAGTACTTC. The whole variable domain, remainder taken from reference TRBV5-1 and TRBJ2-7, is KAGVTQTPRYLIKTRGQQVTLSCSPISGHRSVSWYQQTPGQGLQFLFEYFSETQRNKGNFPGRFSGRQFSNSRSEMNVSTLELGDSALYLCASSADILPYEQYFGPGTRLTVT.

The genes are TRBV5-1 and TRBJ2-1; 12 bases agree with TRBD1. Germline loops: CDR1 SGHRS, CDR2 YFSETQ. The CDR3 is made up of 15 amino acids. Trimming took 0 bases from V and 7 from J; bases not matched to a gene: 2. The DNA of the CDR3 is TGCGCCAGCAGCTTGGTGGGACAGGGGGCAAATGAGCAGTTCTTC. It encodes CASSLVGQGANEQFF.

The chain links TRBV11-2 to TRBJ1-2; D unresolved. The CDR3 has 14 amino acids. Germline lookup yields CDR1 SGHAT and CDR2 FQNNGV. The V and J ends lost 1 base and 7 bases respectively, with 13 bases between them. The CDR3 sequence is CASSLGGSGAGYTF. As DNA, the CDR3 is TGTGCCAGCAGCTTAGGGGGTAGCGGCGCTGGCTACACCTTC.

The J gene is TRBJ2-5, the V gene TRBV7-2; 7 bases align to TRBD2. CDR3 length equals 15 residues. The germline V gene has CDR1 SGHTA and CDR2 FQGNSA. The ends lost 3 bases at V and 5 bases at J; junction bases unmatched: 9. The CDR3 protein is CASSFYGGSGETQYF. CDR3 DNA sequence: TGTGCCAGCAGCTTTTACGGGGGGTCTGGGGAGACCCAGTACTTC.

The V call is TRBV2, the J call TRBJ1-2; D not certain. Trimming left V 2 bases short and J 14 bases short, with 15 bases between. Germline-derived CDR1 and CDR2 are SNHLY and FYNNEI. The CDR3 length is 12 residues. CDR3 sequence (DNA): TGTGCCAGCAGTGAAACTGTTTCGGGTTGGACCTTC. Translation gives CASSETVSGWTF.

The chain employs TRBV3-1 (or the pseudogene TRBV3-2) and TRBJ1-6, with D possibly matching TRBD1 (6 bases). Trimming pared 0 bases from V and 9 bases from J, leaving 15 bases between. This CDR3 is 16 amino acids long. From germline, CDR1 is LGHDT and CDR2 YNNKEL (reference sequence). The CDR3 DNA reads TGTGCCAGCAGCCAAGAAAGGGGCAGGGGAAGTTCACCCCTCCACTTT. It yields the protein CASSQERGRGSSPLHF.